Shown below are 28 T cell receptor beta chains from a single sample sequenced in a study of a mutant IDH1 vaccine in newly diagnosed glioma. The repertoire was sequenced with immunoSEQ multiplex PCR; TCRdb's copy has only in-frame clones and lacks some. This sample has fewer than 55,000 clones, with about four fifths found just once. No antigen has been assigned to these receptors. Time point of the sample: week 35, safety follow-up. The investigators gave 300 ug of mutant IDH1 20-mer peptide in each vaccine dose, together with topical imiquimod. This specimen was PBMCs, taken from a glioma patient whose treatment included an IDH1 peptide vaccine. All receptors derive from a woman between 40 and 55 years old with glioma. Some clones in this sample may be carry-over from other donors' samples.

CDR3 sequence reads: CASSPPGLLYGYTF. The CDR3 DNA sequence: TGTGCCAGCAGTCCGCCGGGACTTCTCTATGGCTACACCTTC. V and J are TRBV6-5 and TRBJ1-2; D might be TRBD1 (5 bases). Germline CDR1 is MNHEY and CDR2 is SVGAGI. This CDR3 has 14 amino acids. The V and J ends lost 5 bases and 4 bases respectively, with 14 bases between them.

This clone has a single count. The gene calls are TRBV13 and TRBJ2-1, with D hard to call. The V and J ends lost 5 bases and 10 bases respectively, with 24 bases between them. The CDR3 extends over 16 amino acids. Germline loops: CDR1 PRHDT, CDR2 FYEKMQ (reference sequence). In DNA, the CDR3 is TGTGCCAGCAGCCTCCGGGCGAACAATCCCCGGGCGGAGCAGTTCTTC. It translates to CASSLRANNPRAEQFF. Combining the CDR3 with reference TRBV13 and TRBJ2-1 gives the whole variable domain AAGVIQSPRHLIKEKRETATLKCYPIPRHDTVYWYQQGPGQDPQFLISFYEKMQSDKGSIPDRFSAQQFSDYHSELNMSSLELGDSALYFCASSLRANNPRAEQFFGPGTRLTVL.

The chain links TRBV14 to TRBJ1-2; D remains ambiguous. V was pared by 5 bases and J by 7 bases, with 23 bases between. The CDR3 sequence is 16 residues long. Germline V gene data show CDR1 as SGHDN and CDR2 as FVKESK. DNA of the CDR3: TGTGCCAGCAGCTTAGGACCGTTCGCGAGAGCCTCTGGCTACACCTTC. Its protein is CASSLGPFARASGYTF. Complete variable domain (other parts from reference TRBV14 and TRBJ1-2): EAGVTQFPSHSVIEKGQTVTLRCDPISGHDNLYWYRRVMGKEIKFLLHFVKESKQDESGMPNNRFLAERTGGTYSTLKVQPAELEDSGVYFCASSLGPFARASGYTFGSGTRLTVV.

V gene TRBV5-1 combines with J gene TRBJ2-3; D is undetermined. Between the trimmed V and J ends, which lost 4 bases and 0 bases, there was a span of 9 bases. Germline V lookup: CDR1 SGHRS, CDR2 YFSETQ. The CDR3 spans 14 residues. This CDR3 is CASSPDLSTDTQYF. The CDR3 DNA follows: TGCGCCAGCAGCCCTGACCTTAGCACAGATACGCAGTATTTT. Using reference TRBV5-1 and TRBJ2-3 for the parts outside the CDR3, the full variable domain is KAGVTQTPRYLIKTRGQQVTLSCSPISGHRSVSWYQQTPGQGLQFLFEYFSETQRNKGNFPGRFSGRQFSNSRSEMNVSTLELGDSALYLCASSPDLSTDTQYFGPGTRLTVL.

V and J are TRBV9 and TRBJ2-1; D might be TRBD2 (6 bases). Germline values: CDR1 SGDLS, CDR2 YYNGEE. The CDR3 contains 16 residues. V lost 0 bases, J lost 0 bases, and 10 bases lay in between. CDR3 DNA: TGTGCCAGCAGCGTAGGGGCCGGGAGCTCCTACAATGAGCAGTTCTTC. Translation gives CASSVGAGSSYNEQFF.

J is TRBJ2-2 and V is TRBV9; tentatively, D is TRBD1 or TRBD2 (5 bases each). Germline CDR1 SGDLS, CDR2 YYNGEE. V was clipped by 5 bases and J by 6 bases, with 8 bases between them. The CDR3 loop spans 12 amino acids. The CDR3 DNA reads TGTGCCAGCAGTTTGGGGGCCGGGGAGCTGTTTTTT. Translated: CASSLGAGELFF.

The chain carries TRBV6-4 and TRBJ1-2, with D unresolved. The V gene's germline CDR1 is MRHNA and CDR2 SNTAGT. The CDR3 contains 12 residues. The V end lost 0 bases, the J end lost 7 bases, and 6 bases lay between the germline ends. CDR3 sequence: CASSDSRRGYTF. Here the CDR3 DNA reads TGTGCCAGCAGTGACTCGAGACGTGGCTACACCTTC.

The chain employs TRBV7-2 and TRBJ2-7; 10 nucleotides align to TRBD2. The CDR3 has 14 residues. Trimming took 5 bases from V and 3 from J; bases not matched to a gene: 4. Germline assignment: CDR1 SGHTA and CDR2 FQGNSA. This CDR3 is CASSRLAGGYEQYF. The CDR3 DNA is TGTGCCAGCAGCCGACTAGCGGGCGGCTACGAGCAGTACTTC.

This clone has just a few counts. The J gene is TRBJ1-1, the V gene TRBV25-1, with D unclear. CDR1 is MGHDK, CDR2 SYGVNS, per germline. The CDR3 spans 18 residues. The V end lost 3 bases, the J end lost 1 base, and 21 bases lay between the germline ends. In DNA form, the CDR3 reads TGTGCCAGCAGTGATCGGATTAAGAGGCCTGGCCCGAACACTGAAGCTTTCTTT. The encoded protein is CASSDRIKRPGPNTEAFF.

The genes are TRBV5-6 and TRBJ2-3, with D tentatively TRBD1 or TRBD2 (5 bases each). Trimming removed 0 bases at V and 10 bases at J, with 15 bases between. Germline V lookup: CDR1 SGHDT, CDR2 YYEEEE. This CDR3 is 14 amino acids long. The CDR3 loop reads CASSLAGTTFPQYF. In nucleotides, the CDR3 is TGTGCCAGCAGCTTGGCCGGGACCACGTTTCCGCAGTATTTT.

The chain carries TRBV10-3 and TRBJ1-2; D gene ambiguous. CDR1 is ENHRY, CDR2 SYGVKD, per germline. V lost 6 bases, J lost 0 bases, and 14 bases lay in between. The CDR3 covers 15 residues. The CDR3: CAISTLQEANYGYTF. In nucleotides, the CDR3 is TGTGCCATCAGCACCCTCCAGGAAGCTAACTATGGCTACACCTTC.

This clone was counted a single time. V and J are TRBV5-1 and TRBJ2-3; 8 bases line up with TRBD2. The CDR3 length is 14 residues. Germline lookup yields CDR1 SGHRS and CDR2 YFSETQ. V trimming: 6 bases; J trimming: 4 bases; junction bases outside the gene matches: 7. CDR3 loop: CASNLPGGADTQYF. The CDR3 DNA reads as TGCGCCAGCAATCTTCCGGGAGGGGCAGATACGCAGTATTTT. The complete variable domain, with remaining parts taken from reference TRBV5-1 and TRBJ2-3, reads KAGVTQTPRYLIKTRGQQVTLSCSPISGHRSVSWYQQTPGQGLQFLFEYFSETQRNKGNFPGRFSGRQFSNSRSEMNVSTLELGDSALYLCASNLPGGADTQYFGPGTRLTVL.

The chain employs TRBV14 and TRBJ1-1; 9 nucleotides align to TRBD1. Trimming took 0 bases from V and 10 from J; bases not matched to a gene: 9. The CDR3 consists of 15 residues. CDR1 is SGHDN, CDR2 FVKESK, per germline. CDR3 nucleotides: TGTGCCAGCAGCCAAGATCTCCCGGGACAGGGTGTAGCTTTCTTT. It encodes CASSQDLPGQGVAFF. Variable domain in full (rest from reference TRBV14 and TRBJ1-1): EAGVTQFPSHSVIEKGQTVTLRCDPISGHDNLYWYRRVMGKEIKFLLHFVKESKQDESGMPNNRFLAERTGGTYSTLKVQPAELEDSGVYFCASSQDLPGQGVAFFGQGTRLTVV.

The genes are TRBV10-1 and TRBJ1-2; TRBD1 aligns across 8 bases. There are 15 residues in the CDR3. The germline V gene encodes CDR1 WNHNN and CDR2 SYGVQD (reference sequence). The V gene end was trimmed by 6 bases and the J gene end by 6 bases; junction bases not matched to a gene: 12. CDR3 loop: CASRDRVVRSHGYTF. In DNA, the CDR3 is TGCGCCAGCAGGGACAGGGTTGTCCGTTCGCATGGCTACACCTTC.

The chain employs TRBV7-7 and TRBJ2-1; D gene unclear. The CDR3 runs to 12 residues. The V gene's germline CDR1 is SSHAT and CDR2 FNYEAQ (reference sequence). The CDR3 DNA reads TGTGCTAGTGGACGTTCCTACAATGAGCAGTTCTTC. Protein product: CASGRSYNEQFF.

The rearrangement uses TRBV21-1 and TRBJ1-2. TRBV21-1 is deemed a pseudogene. This CDR3 comprises 17 residues. CDR3 sequence reads: CASSKAGGLYPHYGYTF. In nucleotides, the CDR3 is TGTGCCAGCAGCAAAGCCGGGGGGCTATACCCGCACTATGGCTACACCTTC.

The rearrangement uses TRBV5-1 and TRBJ2-5; D assignment may be TRBD1 or TRBD2 (5 bases each). V lost 4 bases to trimming and J lost 1 base, with 8 bases between them. Germline V gives CDR1 SGHRS, CDR2 YFSETQ. CDR3 size: 13 residues. In nucleotides, the CDR3 is TGCGCCAGCAGCAGGGACGGCCAAGAGACCCAGTACTTC. It codes for CASSRDGQETQYF. The full variable domain, with the rest looked up from reference TRBV5-1 and TRBJ2-5, is KAGVTQTPRYLIKTRGQQVTLSCSPISGHRSVSWYQQTPGQGLQFLFEYFSETQRNKGNFPGRFSGRQFSNSRSEMNVSTLELGDSALYLCASSRDGQETQYFGPGTRLLVL.

The V and J genes are TRBV27 and TRBJ1-6; TRBD1 matches at 8 bases. V dropped 3 bases and J dropped 7; count of bases not matched to a gene: 2. The germline V gene encodes CDR1 MNHEY and CDR2 SMNVEV (reference sequence). This CDR3 spans 14 amino acids. DNA of the CDR3: TGTGCCAGCAGTTTGCGACAGGGGAATTCACCCCTCCACTTT. This translates into CASSLRQGNSPLHF.

This chain connects TRBV29-1 to TRBJ1-1, with D hard to call. The CDR3 runs 11 residues. Germline-derived CDR1 and CDR2 are SQVTM and ANQGSEA. Trimming removed 7 bases from V and 1 base from J, with 7 bases in between. The CDR3 DNA reads TGCAGCGGACTGACGAACACTGAAGCTTTCTTT. This gives the protein CSGLTNTEAFF.

The rearrangement joins TRBV9 to TRBJ1-5; D not certain. The ends were cut back, 3 bases at V and 5 bases at J, with 12 bases in the middle. The V gene's germline CDR1 is SGDLS and CDR2 YYNGEE. This CDR3 has 14 amino acids. In DNA form, the CDR3 reads TGTGCCAGCAGCGAGGACCTTAGGTATCAGCCCCAGCATTTT. Encoded protein: CASSEDLRYQPQHF.

This chain connects TRBV28 to TRBJ1-1; 8 bases map to TRBD1. CDR1 and CDR2 from the germline V gene are MDHEN and SYDVKM. The CDR3 length is 14 residues. This CDR3 is CVSLQGDGNTEAFF. The CDR3 bases are TGTGTTTCCTTACAGGGGGACGGGAACACTGAAGCTTTCTTT.

V and J are TRBV2 and TRBJ2-2; 10 bases fit TRBD1. The CDR3 runs 13 residues. The germline gives CDR1 SNHLY, CDR2 FYNNEI. V lost 9 bases, J lost 5 bases, and 3 bases stayed unmatched. CDR3 DNA: TGTGCCAGGGGGACAGGGGAGACCGGGGAGCTGTTTTTT. This codes for CARGTGETGELFF.

The V call is TRBV6-1, the J call TRBJ2-3; perhaps TRBD1 as D (5 bases). The V gene lost 5 bases and the J gene lost 5 bases, with 14 bases spanning the gap. The CDR3 has 14 residues. From germline, CDR1 is MNHNS and CDR2 SASEGT. The CDR3 sequence: CASSPALGVDTQYF. CDR3 sequence (DNA): TGTGCCAGCAGTCCCGCTTTAGGGGTAGATACGCAGTATTTT.

The V call is TRBV7-9, the J call TRBJ2-1; D tentatively fits TRBD1 or TRBD2 (5 bases each). The CDR3 has 13 amino acids. Germline V lookup: CDR1 SEHNR, CDR2 FQNEAQ (reference sequence). The V end was cut by 1 base, the J end by 12 bases, with 13 bases between. CDR3 residues: CASSLEVAGTQFF. As DNA, the CDR3 is TGTGCCAGCAGCTTAGAGGTGGCAGGGACGCAGTTCTTC.

The chain recombines TRBV6-6 with TRBJ1-1; possible D gene TRBD1, 5 bases. This CDR3 contains 13 residues. Germline CDR1 reads MNHNY; CDR2 reads SVGAGI (reference sequence). Deletions cut 10 bases from V and 1 base from J, with 13 bases between. The CDR3 DNA sequence: TGTGCCACGGGGCGCGGCGAGAACACTGAAGCTTTCTTT. Its protein product is CATGRGENTEAFF.

The gene calls are TRBV29-1 and TRBJ2-1; 7 nucleotides match TRBD2. The CDR3 runs 15 residues. V was clipped by 3 bases and J by 4 bases; unmatched bases: 9. The germline V gene has CDR1 SQVTM and CDR2 ANQGSEA. The DNA for the CDR3 is TGCAGCGTTGAGGTCTCCTGGGGGGGTTACAATGAGCAGTTCTTC. Its protein is CSVEVSWGGYNEQFF.

The chain couples TRBV19 to TRBJ1-2; D perhaps matches TRBD1 (5 bases). Germline V lookup: CDR1 LNHDA, CDR2 SQIVND (reference sequence). Trimming cost V 3 bases and J 4 bases, with 15 bases left between them. The CDR3 length is 15 residues. The CDR3: CASSIPGEGIYGYTF. DNA of the CDR3: TGTGCCAGTAGTATCCCGGGGGAAGGTATCTATGGCTACACCTTC.

The chain recombines TRBV5-6 with TRBJ2-3; D ambiguous. The germline V gene encodes CDR1 SGHDT and CDR2 YYEEEE. V lost 1 base to trimming and J lost 2 bases, with 8 bases between them. This CDR3 is 14 amino acids long. The DNA for the CDR3 is TGTGCCAGCAGCTTGCACTCGGTCACAGATACGCAGTATTTT. Amino acids: CASSLHSVTDTQYF.